This TCR beta chain came from a study of tumor-infiltrating lymphocytes in localized non-small cell lung cancer. Across the study: Several tumor histologies, both smoking statuses, and some post-neoadjuvant chemotherapy samples were included. Tumor tissue and non-adjacent uninvolved lung came from each patient. Study-level results: Tumor T-cell fraction was not associated with recurrence-free survival. Tumors had more T cell infiltration than uninvolved lung, per TCRbeta sequencing and CD3 counts.

Note on this clone: Its cognate antigen is unknown.

Measured with immunoSEQ multiplex PCR; TCRdb has only the in-frame clones, and not every one. The repertoire consists of 15,000 or so clones, with around 79% occurring once and the leading ten covering about 6.4%. The CDR3 totals 16 residues. CDR1 and CDR2 (germline): MNHEY, SMNVEV (reference sequence). V gave up 1 base and J gave up 5 bases, with 18 bases separating them. The source is a human donor with non-small cell lung cancer. The chain links TRBV27 to TRBJ2-7; D is ambiguous. Material for sequencing was lung tumor tissue. CDR3 in amino acids: CASSLYRPPWNNEQYF. The CDR3 DNA reads as TGTGCCAGCAGTTTATATCGGCCCCCATGGAATAACGAGCAGTACTTC.